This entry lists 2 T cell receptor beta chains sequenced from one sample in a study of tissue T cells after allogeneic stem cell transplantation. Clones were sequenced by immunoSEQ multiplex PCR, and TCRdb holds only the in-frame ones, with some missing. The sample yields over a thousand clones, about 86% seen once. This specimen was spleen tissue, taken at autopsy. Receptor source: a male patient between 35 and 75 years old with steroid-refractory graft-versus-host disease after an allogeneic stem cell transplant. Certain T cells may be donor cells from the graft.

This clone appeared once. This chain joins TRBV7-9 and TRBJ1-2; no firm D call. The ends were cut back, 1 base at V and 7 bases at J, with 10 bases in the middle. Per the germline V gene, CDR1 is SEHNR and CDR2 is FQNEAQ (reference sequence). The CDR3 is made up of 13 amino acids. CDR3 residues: CASSLVQQPGYTF. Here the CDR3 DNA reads TGTGCCAGCAGCTTAGTTCAACAACCTGGCTACACCTTC.

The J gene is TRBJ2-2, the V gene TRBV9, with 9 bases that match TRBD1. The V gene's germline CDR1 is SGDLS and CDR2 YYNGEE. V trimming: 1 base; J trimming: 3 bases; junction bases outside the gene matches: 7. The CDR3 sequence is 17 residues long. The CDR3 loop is CASSVSRDRVDTGELFF. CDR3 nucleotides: TGTGCCAGCAGCGTATCTCGGGACAGGGTAGACACCGGGGAGCTGTTTTTT.